This T cell receptor (beta chain) was identified in a study of cytomegalovirus exposure and HLA in healthy donors. Study-wide results and caveats: Among the CMV-associated chains, a few were confirmed in vitro as specific for CMV antigens. The study labeled 164 TCR beta chains cytomegalovirus-associated. The majority of TCR sequences were rare, yet some public TCRs appeared in many donors.

The germline V gene has CDR1 SGHRS and CDR2 YFSETQ. V dropped 0 bases and J dropped 4; count of bases not matched to a gene: 11. There are 17 residues in the CDR3. Sequenced by immunoSEQ multiplex PCR; TCRdb stores in-frame clones only, minus some. Of around 250,000 clones in the sample, around 89% were seen once. In regard to this clone: Its antigen is not known.

The origin of this receptor is a woman between 18 and 29 years old in good health and CMV-seronegative. This chain uses TRBV5-1 with TRBJ1-2; the match to TRBD1 covers 8 bases. The sequenced sample consisted of PBMCs. The CDR3 is CASSLDDRGTPLYGYTF. For the CDR3, the DNA is TGCGCCAGCAGCTTGGACGACAGGGGAACCCCTCTCTATGGCTACACCTTC. The whole variable domain, filled in from reference TRBV5-1 and TRBJ1-2, reads KAGVTQTPRYLIKTRGQQVTLSCSPISGHRSVSWYQQTPGQGLQFLFEYFSETQRNKGNFPGRFSGRQFSNSRSEMNVSTLELGDSALYLCASSLDDRGTPLYGYTFGSGTRLTVV.